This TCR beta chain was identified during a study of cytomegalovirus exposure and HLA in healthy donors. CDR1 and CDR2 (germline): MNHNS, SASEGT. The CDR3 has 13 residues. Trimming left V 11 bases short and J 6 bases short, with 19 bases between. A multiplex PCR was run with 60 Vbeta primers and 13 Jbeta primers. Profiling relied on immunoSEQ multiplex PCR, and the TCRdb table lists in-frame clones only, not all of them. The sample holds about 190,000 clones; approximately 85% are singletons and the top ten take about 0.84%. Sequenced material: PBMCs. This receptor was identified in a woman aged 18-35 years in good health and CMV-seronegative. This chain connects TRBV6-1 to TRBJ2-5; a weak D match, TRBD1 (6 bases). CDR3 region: CAVSGWGPQTQYF. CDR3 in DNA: TGTGCCGTCTCGGGGTGGGGGCCCCAGACCCAGTACTTC.